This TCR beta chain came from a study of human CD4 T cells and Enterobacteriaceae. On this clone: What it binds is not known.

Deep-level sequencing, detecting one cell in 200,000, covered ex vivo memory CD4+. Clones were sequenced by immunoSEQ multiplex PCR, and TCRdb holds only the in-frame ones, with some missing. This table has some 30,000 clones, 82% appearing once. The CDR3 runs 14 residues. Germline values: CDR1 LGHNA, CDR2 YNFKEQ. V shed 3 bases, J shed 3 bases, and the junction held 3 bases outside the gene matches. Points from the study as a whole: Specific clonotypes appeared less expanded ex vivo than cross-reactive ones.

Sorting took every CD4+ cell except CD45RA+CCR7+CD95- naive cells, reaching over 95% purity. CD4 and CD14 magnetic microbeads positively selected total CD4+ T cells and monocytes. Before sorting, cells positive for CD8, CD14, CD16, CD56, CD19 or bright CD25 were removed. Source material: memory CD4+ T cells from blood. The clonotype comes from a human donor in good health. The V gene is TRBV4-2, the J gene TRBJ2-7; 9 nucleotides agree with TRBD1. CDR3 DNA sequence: TGTGCCAGCAGCCAGCCGGGACAGGGCTACGAGCAGTACTTC. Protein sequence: CASSQPGQGYEQYF.